This is a list of T cell receptor beta chains from one sample in a study of OX40 agonist ivuxolimab in advanced cancers. The repertoire was sequenced with immunoSEQ multiplex PCR; TCRdb's copy has only in-frame clones and lacks some. The sample gives 65,000 to 80,000 clones, about 89% of which show up once; roughly 2.4% is in the top ten. Sequenced material: CD4+ or CD8+ T cells sorted from blood, taken in a trial of the OX40 agonist ivuxolimab. These receptors were obtained from an adult with an advanced solid tumor such as melanoma, head and neck, liver or kidney cancer. CDR3s include the opening cysteine and the closing phenylalanine or tryptophan. D genes are given only for firm matches. Part of the rows lack a size; the others show once, few, many or a class for expanded clones.

CDR3 length | D gene | J gene | clone size | V gene | CDR3 protein | CDR3 DNA
19 | NA | TRBJ2-1 | once | TRBV27 | CASSLQFDYPGALGNEQFF | TGTGCCAGCAGTTTACAGTTTGACTACCCGGGGGCGTTGGGGAATGAGCAGTTCTTC
17 | NA | TRBJ2-1 | NA | TRBV21-1 | CASSKVIRAGGFNEQFF | TGTGCCAGCAGCAAGGTAATTCGGGCGGGGGGATTCAATGAGCAGTTCTTC
15 | NA | TRBJ1-2 | NA | TRBV18 | CASSPPGSYNYGYTF | TGTGCCAGCTCACCCCCTGGCTCCTATAACTATGGCTACACCTTC
12 | NA | TRBJ1-1 | NA | TRBV5-1 | CASSRGDTEAFF | TGCGCCAGCAGCCGCGGGGACACTGAAGCTTTCTTT
16 | TRBD2 | TRBJ2-1 | NA | TRBV11-2 | CASSSHPSGGYDEQFF | TGTGCCAGCAGCTCACATCCTAGCGGGGGGTATGATGAGCAGTTCTTC
15 | NA | TRBJ2-2 | NA | TRBV7-9 | CASSLAVSQTGELFF | TGTGCCAGCAGCTTAGCGGTTAGCCAGACCGGGGAGCTGTTTTTT
15 | NA | TRBJ2-3 | NA | TRBV5-1 | CASSRLSGTADTQYF | TGCGCCAGCAGCCGCCTTTCGGGGACCGCAGATACGCAGTATTTT
13 | NA | TRBJ1-2 | NA | TRBV2 | CASSARTDYGYTF | TGTGCCAGCAGTGCCCGGACAGACTATGGCTACACCTTC
15 | NA | TRBJ2-2 | NA | TRBV5-1 | CASSLAGPGTGELFF | TGCGCCAGCAGCTTGGCCGGGCCGGGGACCGGGGAGCTGTTTTTT
14 | NA | TRBJ1-2 | NA | TRBV5-8 | CASSLFSPNYGYTF | TGTGCCAGCAGCTTATTTAGTCCTAACTATGGCTACACCTTC
14 | TRBD1 | TRBJ1-2 | NA | TRBV28 | CASRRTGAGYGYTF | TGTGCCAGCAGACGGACAGGAGCAGGCTATGGCTACACCTTC
21 | TRBD2 | TRBJ2-3 | NA | TRBV5-1 | CASSLGLPERQWRGSTDTQYF | TGCGCCAGCAGCTTGGGACTCCCAGAACGACAGTGGCGGGGGAGCACAGATACGCAGTATTTT
14 | TRBD1 | TRBJ1-2 | NA | TRBV2 | CASSYQGGIYGYTF | TGTGCCAGCAGTTACCAGGGGGGAATCTATGGCTACACCTTC
14 | TRBD2 | TRBJ2-3 | NA | TRBV2 | CASRGLGGRDTQYF | TGTGCCAGCAGGGGACTAGGAGGGAGAGATACGCAGTATTTT
13 | NA | TRBJ1-5 | NA | TRBV19 | CASSIFQDQPQHF | TGTGCCAGTAGTATATTTCAGGATCAGCCCCAGCATTTT
13 | NA | TRBJ1-5 | NA | TRBV6-5 | CASSRDSNQPQHF | TGTGCCAGCAGTCGGGACAGCAATCAGCCCCAGCATTTT